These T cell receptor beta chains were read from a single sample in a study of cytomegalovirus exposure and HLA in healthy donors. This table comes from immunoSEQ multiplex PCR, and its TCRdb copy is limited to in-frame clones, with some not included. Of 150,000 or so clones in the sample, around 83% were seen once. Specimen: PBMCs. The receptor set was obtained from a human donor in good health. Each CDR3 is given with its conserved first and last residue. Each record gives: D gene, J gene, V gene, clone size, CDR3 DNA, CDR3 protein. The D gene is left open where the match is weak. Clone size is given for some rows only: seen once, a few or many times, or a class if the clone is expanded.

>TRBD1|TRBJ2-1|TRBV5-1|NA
TGCGCCAGCAGCTCGCAGCCGGGACAGAGTTACAATGAGCAGTTCTTC
CASSSQPGQSYNEQFF
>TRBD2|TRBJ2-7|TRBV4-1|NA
TGCGCCAGCAGCCAGAACTTAGCGGGAGACTTCGAGCAGTACTTC
CASSQNLAGDFEQYF
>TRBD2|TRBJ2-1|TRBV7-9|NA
TGTGCCAGCAGCTTTTCCCCGGGACTAGGAAGTGAGCAGTTCTTC
CASSFSPGLGSEQFF
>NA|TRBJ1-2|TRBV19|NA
TGTGCCAGTAGTTTGGCAGGTATTTCGCCTAACTATGGCTACACCTTC
CASSLAGISPNYGYTF
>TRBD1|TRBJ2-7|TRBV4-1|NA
TGCGCCAGCAGCCCCTTCCCGGGACAGGAAAACTCCTACGAGCAGTACTTC
CASSPFPGQENSYEQYF
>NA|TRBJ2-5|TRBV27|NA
TGTGCCAGCAGTTTCCGAGGAGAGACCCAGTACTTC
CASSFRGETQYF
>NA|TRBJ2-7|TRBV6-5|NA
TGTGCCAGCAGTTACTCTACTTACTCCTACGAGCAGTACTTC
CASSYSTYSYEQYF
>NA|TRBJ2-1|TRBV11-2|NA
TGTGCCAGCAGCTCCACCGCCTTCCTAGGGGACAATGAGCAGTTCTTC
CASSSTAFLGDNEQFF
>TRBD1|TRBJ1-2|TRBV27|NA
TGTGCCAGCAGTAGATGGACAGGGGAATTGGGCTATGGCTACACCTTC
CASSRWTGELGYGYTF
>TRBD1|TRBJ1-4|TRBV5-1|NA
TGCGCCAGTCGATCCTCCGGGACAGGGAACGAAAAACTGTTTTTT
CASRSSGTGNEKLFF
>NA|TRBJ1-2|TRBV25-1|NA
TGTGCCAGCAGTCCCAGGGCGTACAATGGCTACACCTTC
CASSPRAYNGYTF
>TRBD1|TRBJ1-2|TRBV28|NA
TGTGCCAGCAGTTCACCAATCGGGAACAGGGGGGGGTCCTATGGCTACACCTTC
CASSSPIGNRGGSYGYTF
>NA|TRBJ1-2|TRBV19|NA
TGTGCCAGTAGTATAGGGGAGGCCTACACCTTC
CASSIGEAYTF
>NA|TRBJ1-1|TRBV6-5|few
TGTGCCAGCAGGCAAAGGAGTTACACTGAAGCTTTCTTT
CASRQRSYTEAFF
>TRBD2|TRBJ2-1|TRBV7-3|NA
TGTGCCAGCAGCTTTCTTGGGACTAGCGGGTCAAATGAGCAGTTCTTC
CASSFLGTSGSNEQFF
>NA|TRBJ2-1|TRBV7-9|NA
TGTGCCAGCAGCTACAACAATGAGCAGTTCTTC
CASSYNNEQFF
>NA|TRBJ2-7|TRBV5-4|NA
TGTGCCAGCAGCTTGGCGGCTAGCCCGTACGAGCAGTACTTC
CASSLAASPYEQYF
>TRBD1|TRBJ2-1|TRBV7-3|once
TGTGCCAGCAGCAAACTGACAGGGAAGATCCCCAATGAGCAGTTCTTC
CASSKLTGKIPNEQFF
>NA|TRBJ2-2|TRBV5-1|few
TGCGCCAGCAGCTTGACCCAGGGCCCATTGTTTTTT
CASSLTQGPLFF
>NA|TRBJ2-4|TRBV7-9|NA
TGTGCCAGCAGCATATCCGGCAAAAACATTCAGTACTTC
CASSISGKNIQYF
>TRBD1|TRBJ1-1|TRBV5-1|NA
TGCGCCAGCAGCTCGGCGGGACAGGGGAACACTGAAGCTTTCTTT
CASSSAGQGNTEAFF
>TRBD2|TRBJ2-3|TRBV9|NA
TGTGCCAGCAGCGTAGAAGGACTAGGTACGCAGTATTTT
CASSVEGLGTQYF
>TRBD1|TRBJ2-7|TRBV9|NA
TGTGCCAGCAGCAGGGGACAGGGGATCGACGAGCAGTACTTC
CASSRGQGIDEQYF
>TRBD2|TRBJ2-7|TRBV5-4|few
TGTGCCAGCAGCACCCCCGGGACTAGTCATTACGAGCAGTACTTC
CASSTPGTSHYEQYF
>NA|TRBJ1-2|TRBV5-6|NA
TGTGCCAGCAGCTTGGCCCGTGGGGGCGCGATCTATGGCTACACCTTC
CASSLARGGAIYGYTF
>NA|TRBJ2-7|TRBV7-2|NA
TGTGCCAGCAGCTTCGAAGGGGTTAGCTCCTACGAGCAGTACTTC
CASSFEGVSSYEQYF
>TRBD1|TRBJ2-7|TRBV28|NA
TGTGCCAGCAGTTTAGGACAGGGGGGCCAGGAGCAGTACTTC
CASSLGQGGQEQYF
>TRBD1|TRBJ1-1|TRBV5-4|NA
TGTGCCAGCAGCTTCGGGACAGGGAACACTGAAGCTTTCTTT
CASSFGTGNTEAFF
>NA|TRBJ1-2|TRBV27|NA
TGTGCCAGCAGTTTAGCAGGGGCTAACTATGGCTACACCTTC
CASSLAGANYGYTF
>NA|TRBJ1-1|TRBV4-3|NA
TGCGCCAGCAGTCAGCTAGGGGGTTCCACTGAAGCTTTCTTT
CASSQLGGSTEAFF
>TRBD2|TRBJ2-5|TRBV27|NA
TGTGCCAGCGGCCGAGGGACTAGCGGGTACCAAGAGACCCAGTACTTC
CASGRGTSGYQETQYF
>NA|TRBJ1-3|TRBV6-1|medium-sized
TGTGCCAGCAGTGAAGCCCCATCCTCTGGAAACACCATATATTTT
CASSEAPSSGNTIYF
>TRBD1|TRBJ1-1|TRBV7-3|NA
TGTGCCAGCAGCCCAACAGGGGTGAACACTGAAGCTTTCTTT
CASSPTGVNTEAFF
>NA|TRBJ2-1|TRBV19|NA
TGTGCCAGTAGTATCATGGGGCGCCCCAATGAGCAGTTCTTC
CASSIMGRPNEQFF
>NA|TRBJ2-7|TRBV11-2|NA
TGTGCCAGCAGCTTAGCCGGGAGAGGCCCCTACGAGCAGTACTTC
CASSLAGRGPYEQYF
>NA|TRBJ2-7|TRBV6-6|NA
TGTGCCACCCAGTCAGACTACTACGAGCAGTACTTC
CATQSDYYEQYF
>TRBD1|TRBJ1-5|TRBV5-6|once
TGTGCCAGCAGCTCGACAGGGGGAAGCAATCAGCCCCAGCATTTT
CASSSTGGSNQPQHF
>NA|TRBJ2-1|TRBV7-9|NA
TGTGCCAGCAGCTCCAAAGGGGGGAGGGCCAGGGATGAGCAGTTCTTC
CASSSKGGRARDEQFF
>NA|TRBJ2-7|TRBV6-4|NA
TGTGCCAGCACCCACAGCTACGAGCAGTACTTC
CASTHSYEQYF
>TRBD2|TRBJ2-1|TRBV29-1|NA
TGCAGCGCTATGGGACTAGCGGGAGCCAATGAGCAGTTCTTC
CSAMGLAGANEQFF
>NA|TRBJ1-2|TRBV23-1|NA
TGCGCCAGCAGCCCAAGACGGGAGCGGGGCTATGGCTACACCTTC
CASSPRRERGYGYTF